This T cell receptor (beta chain) is from a study of human T cells and chemical hapten exposure. Overall study: Minor pooled library volume differences mainly drove per-sample TCR yield variation.

The study, taken as a whole, reports: Once DPC sensitization occurred, TCRs above 1 in 1000 frequency showed no change.

Unique molecular identifiers were attached to individual cDNA molecules during library preparation. In the study's own analysis: Between about 23,224 and 700,000 TCRs appeared in each sample, and the median stood at 95,638. MiXCR, run by TCRdb on the reads, gives a single entry per CDR3 protein. The V and J calls and clone size are TCRdb's, not the authors'. The sample has around 120,000 distinct CDR3 sequences; more than 8.5% are singletons. There are many counts of this clonotype. Its antigen is unknown. Whole blood, unfractionated, served as the material for total RNA extraction. The CDR3 totals 15 residues. V shed 4 bases, J shed 6 bases, and the junction held 8 bases outside the gene matches. In germline, CDR1 is SGHRS, CDR2 YFSETQ.

The chain has TRBV5-1 and TRBJ2-2, with 8 bases lining up with TRBD2. This receptor was obtained from a human donor in good health. Some clones in this sample may be carry-over from other donors' samples. The sample comprised whole blood. The CDR3 region is CASSRGIAGSGELFF. CDR3 DNA sequence: TGCGCCAGCAGCCGGGGAATAGCGGGATCCGGGGAGCTGTTTTTT.